Listed here are 20 T cell receptor beta chains from one sample, sequenced in a study of blood T cell repertoires in COVID-19. Clones were read by immunoSEQ multiplex PCR, and TCRdb kept only the in-frame ones, dropping some. Among roughly 260,000 clones listed, 75% to 95% were seen once. Sequencing input: peripheral blood. The receptors stem from a person aged 18-29 years with COVID-19, enrolled during active disease.

The chain recombines TRBV2 with TRBJ2-7; D uncertain. Germline V gene sequence: CDR1 SNHLY, CDR2 FYNNEI. The CDR3 has 13 amino acids. The germline V and J ends were trimmed by 0 bases and 3 bases, with 6 bases remaining between them. The CDR3 bases are TGTGCCAGCAGTGAAGCGATCAGCTACGAGCAGTACTTC. Translated, it gives CASSEAISYEQYF.

With regard to this clone: Sequence at one end of the junction differs from germline and may be a read error. The V gene is TRBV5-1, the J gene TRBJ2-3; D gene ambiguous. The CDR3 runs 15 residues. CDR1 and CDR2 from the germline V gene are SGHRS and YFSETQ. CDR3 bases: TGCGCCAGCAGTTTGGCACTGCATAGCACAGATACGCAGTATTTT. Its protein product is CASSLALHSTDTQYF.

The chain employs TRBV6-1 and TRBJ2-3; 10 bases line up with TRBD2. Germline lookup yields CDR1 MNHNS and CDR2 SASEGT. J gave up 1 base and V 2 bases, and 9 bases lay outside the gene matches. The CDR3 length is 18 residues. The CDR3, as DNA: TGTGCCAGCAGTGAAAGGGCTAGCGGGAGAGTCGGCACAGATACGCAGTATTTT. It codes for CASSERASGRVGTDTQYF.

This chain joins TRBV20-1 and TRBJ1-2; 7 bases fit TRBD1. Germline V gene data show CDR1 as DFQATT and CDR2 as SNEGSKA (reference sequence). The trim removed 3 bases at V and 4 bases at J, leaving 8 bases unmatched. The CDR3 extends over 14 amino acids. In nucleotides, the CDR3 is TGCAGTGCTAGTCAGCAGGGGGTTAGCTATGGCTACACCTTC. Residues: CSASQQGVSYGYTF.

The rearrangement links TRBV9 to TRBJ2-1; 7 nucleotides match TRBD2. The germline gives CDR1 SGDLS, CDR2 YYNGEE. This CDR3 spans 16 amino acids. V lost 0 bases, J lost 2 bases, and 5 bases stayed unmatched. The CDR3 reads CASSVARTRTYNEQFF. Here the CDR3 DNA reads TGTGCCAGCAGCGTAGCCCGGACTAGAACCTACAATGAGCAGTTCTTC.

J is TRBJ1-4 and V is TRBV5-1; D perhaps matches TRBD1 (6 bases). The CDR3 totals 15 residues. V lost 4 bases and J 6 bases, leaving 16 bases between the germline ends. Per germline, CDR1 SGHRS and CDR2 YFSETQ. CDR3 nucleotide sequence: TGCGCCAGCAGCATCTCCGGGACAATCCATGAAAAACTGTTTTTT. It specifies CASSISGTIHEKLFF. The full variable domain, in which reference TRBV5-1 and TRBJ1-4 provide the parts outside the CDR3, is KAGVTQTPRYLIKTRGQQVTLSCSPISGHRSVSWYQQTPGQGLQFLFEYFSETQRNKGNFPGRFSGRQFSNSRSEMNVSTLELGDSALYLCASSISGTIHEKLFFGSGTQLSVL.

This sequence joins TRBV6-5 and TRBJ2-5, with D maybe TRBD1 (6 bases). The germline CDR1 and CDR2 sequences are MNHEY and SVGAGI. This CDR3 has 13 amino acids. V was pared by 6 bases and J by 5 bases, with 13 bases between. The CDR3 DNA reads as TGTGCCAGCAGGCAGGGGAGATGGGAGACCCAGTACTTC. This translates into CASRQGRWETQYF.

This clone showed up just once. The chain carries TRBV5-1 and TRBJ2-1, with 11 bases identical to TRBD1. This CDR3 is built from 15 residues. The germline V gene encodes CDR1 SGHRS and CDR2 YFSETQ. With 4 bases clipped from V and 4 bases from J, the junction kept 4 bases outside the gene matches. The CDR3 DNA is TGCGCCAGCAGCGGAGGACAGGGGGCTTACAATGAGCAGTTCTTC. Translated, it gives CASSGGQGAYNEQFF.

V gene TRBV3-1 (or the pseudogene TRBV3-2) combines with J gene TRBJ1-6, with TRBD1 matching over 8 bases. This CDR3 has 15 residues. J gave up 7 bases and V 6 bases, and 8 bases lay outside the gene matches. Germline lookup yields CDR1 LGHDT and CDR2 YNNKEL (reference sequence). CDR3 sequence reads: CASSPGQGRNSPLHF. The CDR3 DNA reads TGTGCCAGCAGTCCTGGACAGGGAAGGAATTCACCCCTCCACTTT.

The chain combines TRBV7-9 with TRBJ2-7; no definite D call. The CDR3 is 16 residues long. CDR1 and CDR2 (germline): SEHNR, FQNEAQ (reference sequence). Trimming cost V 3 bases and J 3 bases, with 18 bases left between them. The CDR3 DNA sequence: TGTGCCAGCAGCTTTACGGTGGGCACCGGCTTCTACGAGCAGTACTTC. Protein product: CASSFTVGTGFYEQYF.

The V gene is TRBV4-1, the J gene TRBJ2-7; 7 nucleotides line up with TRBD1. This CDR3 is built from 13 residues. The J segment lost 5 bases and the V segment lost 3 bases, leaving 4 bases of the junction unmatched. The V gene's germline CDR1 is MGHRA and CDR2 YSYEKL. The CDR3 region is CASSQTGPDEQYF. As DNA, the CDR3 is TGCGCCAGCAGCCAGACAGGGCCCGACGAGCAGTACTTC.

The V call is TRBV27, the J call TRBJ1-6; weak D call: TRBD1 (5 bases). CDR1 is MNHEY and CDR2 is SMNVEV in the germline V gene (reference sequence). V dropped 2 bases and J dropped 4 bases, with 12 bases sitting between them. The CDR3 is 16 residues long. The CDR3 DNA is TGTGCCAGCAGTTTAATTTGGGGGGGTTATAATTCACCCCTCCACTTT. Amino acids: CASSLIWGGYNSPLHF.

This chain joins TRBV6-5 and TRBJ1-2, with 7 bases lining up with TRBD1. The CDR3 totals 12 residues. Germline values: CDR1 MNHEY, CDR2 SVGAGI. The V gene end was trimmed by 5 bases and the J gene end by 8 bases; junction bases not matched to a gene: 5. CDR3 nucleotides: TGTGCCAGCAGTCGACAGGGTCTGGGCTACACCTTC. Its protein is CASSRQGLGYTF.

The chain has TRBV30 and TRBJ1-2, with a tentative D call TRBD1 (5 bases). Germline V lookup: CDR1 GTSNPN, CDR2 SVGIG (reference sequence). The CDR3 length is 13 residues. The V gene lost 4 bases and the J gene lost 8 bases, with 17 bases spanning the gap. As DNA, the CDR3 is TGTGCCTGGACCGAAACGGCAGGGCGAGGCTACACCTTC. Translated: CAWTETAGRGYTF.

This chain connects TRBV20-1 to TRBJ2-1, with D uncertain. Trimming pared 3 bases from V and 7 bases from J, leaving 13 bases between. The CDR3 loop spans 13 amino acids. Germline V lookup: CDR1 DFQATT, CDR2 SNEGSKA (reference sequence). DNA of the CDR3: TGCAGTGCTAGTACAGCTGCCCTGAATGAGCAGTTCTTC. Translated, it gives CSASTAALNEQFF.

This clone was counted only a few times. The gene calls are TRBV3-1 (or the pseudogene TRBV3-2) and TRBJ1-2, with a possible D match to TRBD1 (6 bases). With 5 bases removed from V and 0 bases from J, the gap between germline ends came to 13 bases. Germline V gives CDR1 LGHDT, CDR2 YNNKEL (reference sequence). The CDR3 totals 15 residues. The chain's CDR3 is CASSYRTEANYGYTF. Written as DNA, the CDR3 is TGTGCCAGCAGCTATCGGACAGAGGCTAACTATGGCTACACCTTC.

The chain has TRBV28 and TRBJ1-5; D gene ambiguous. The CDR3 covers 14 residues. V was clipped by 1 base and J by 7 bases, with 11 bases between them. Germline V gene sequence: CDR1 MDHEN, CDR2 SYDVKM. CDR3 in amino acids: CASSLYDPGQPQHF. The CDR3 region has the DNA TGTGCCAGCAGTTTATATGATCCAGGACAGCCCCAGCATTTT. The whole variable domain, filled in from reference TRBV28 and TRBJ1-5, reads DVKVTQSSRYLVKRTGEKVFLECVQDMDHENMFWYRQDPGLGLRLIYFSYDVKMKEKGDIPEGYSVSREKKERFSLILESASTNQTSMYLCASSLYDPGQPQHFGDGTRLSIL.

This rearrangement joins TRBV28 to TRBJ2-2; TRBD1 is a possible D gene (6 bases). Germline lookup yields CDR1 MDHEN and CDR2 SYDVKM. Trimming shortened V by 4 bases and J by 3 bases, and 21 bases separated the two germline ends. This CDR3 has 18 residues. The CDR3 loop reads CASSWGRWGRSYTGELFF. In DNA, the CDR3 is TGTGCCAGCAGTTGGGGCAGATGGGGGCGAAGCTACACCGGGGAGCTGTTTTTT.

This clone was detected only once. The chain is built from TRBV25-1 and TRBJ2-5; TRBD1 agrees at 7 bases. Germline V lookup: CDR1 MGHDK, CDR2 SYGVNS. V trimming: 11 bases; J trimming: 2 bases; junction bases outside the gene matches: 8. The CDR3 sequence is 13 residues long. As DNA, the CDR3 is TGTGCCGCCTGGGACAGAGAGCAAGAGACCCAGTACTTC. It translates to CAAWDREQETQYF.

The rearrangement uses TRBV7-9 and TRBJ2-1; 10 bases are a match to TRBD2. Trimming took 4 bases from V and 7 from J; bases not matched to a gene: 7. Germline V gene data show CDR1 as SEHNR and CDR2 as FQNEAQ (reference sequence). The CDR3 length is 15 residues. The chain's CDR3 is CASSSLGLAENEQFF. The CDR3 DNA reads TGTGCCAGCAGCTCATTAGGACTAGCGGAAAATGAGCAGTTCTTC.